The source of this TCR beta chain is a study of cytomegalovirus exposure and HLA in healthy donors. About the study: In a later analysis, the roughly 120 validation repertoires were reported to have used the same platform as the 600 to 800 first-cohort repertoires.

In regard to this clone: Its antigen is as yet unknown.

Study observations and caveats: Subsequent analysis of the 110 or so validation repertoires found a tendency for first-cohort TCR clusters to co-occur. The study listed 150 to 200 cytomegalovirus-associated TCR beta chains. Reportedly, diagnosis of cytomegalovirus status by the classifier showed high specificity and sensitivity.

Measured with immunoSEQ multiplex PCR; TCRdb has only the in-frame clones, and not every one. The sample has 180,000 or so clones; about 86% are singletons. Germline CDR1 KGHSH, CDR2 LQKENI. V lost 4 bases and J lost 1; bases outside the gene matches: 4. This CDR3 contains 15 residues. The sample taken for sequencing was PBMCs. This chain joins TRBV18 and TRBJ2-3, with 8 positions matching TRBD1. The sequence was collected from a woman aged 25 to 39 in good health and CMV-seronegative. CDR3 protein: CASSLKQGGTDTQYF. DNA for the CDR3: TGTGCCAGCTCACTAAAACAGGGGGGCACAGATACGCAGTATTTT. Together with reference TRBV18 and TRBJ2-3, the CDR3 gives the full variable domain: NAGVMQNPRHLVRRRGQEARLRCSPMKGHSHVYWYRQLPEEGLKFMVYLQKENIIDESGMPKERFSAEFPKEGPSILRIQQVVRGDSAAYFCASSLKQGGTDTQYFGPGTRLTVL.